The T cell receptor (beta chain) under discussion was sequenced for a study of human T cells and chemical hapten exposure. Study in general: The patients were mostly female; they had alopecia areata, totalis or universalis. Study results and limitations: Counts of TCRs above 1 in 1000 frequency stayed unchanged with DPC sensitization. Correlating positively with patch test score were the PT1 expanded TCR counts.

The time point denotes: patch test 2, 6 weeks after DPC sensitization. Documented treatment: therapeutic diphenylcyclopropenone sensitization with weekly scalp DPC. On this clonotype itself: The antigen remains undetermined.

Trimming took 3 bases from V and 2 from J, leaving 26 bases between them. This CDR3 has 19 residues. TCRdb reanalysed the RACE reads using MiXCR and keeps one entry per CDR3 protein. The sample includes a few hundred thousand distinct CDR3 sequences, around 6% of them seen just once. Sequenced here: whole blood, sampled in connection with sensitization to the hapten diphenylcyclopropenone (DPC). The clonotype comes from a woman under 30 with alopecia areata. Some clones in this sample may be carry-over from other donors' samples. V gene TRBV12-3 or TRBV12-4 combines with J gene TRBJ2-7; D is perhaps TRBD1 (6 bases). This CDR3 reads CASSFLVGRDTSWPYEQYF. CDR3 sequence (DNA): TGTGCCAGCAGTTTCCTTGTTGGACGGGACACATCATGGCCCTACGAGCAGTACTTC.